The rows below give T cell receptor beta chains drawn from one sample of a study of cytotoxic CD8 clonotypes in ibrutinib-treated CLL. Profiled with immunoSEQ multiplex PCR; TCRdb holds only in-frame clones, not every one. The repertoire includes 50,000 to 60,000 clones, around four fifths of them detected once, and 20% sits in the top ten. The sequencing used PBMCs, collected after 24 months of ibrutinib treatment. These receptors all stem from a human donor with chronic lymphocytic leukemia. Both conserved end residues are part of each CDR3. Each record gives: J gene, V gene, CDR3 protein.

>TRBJ2-1|TRBV6-6
CASNLDYYNEQFF
>TRBJ1-2|TRBV28
CASRTGGIYGYTF
>TRBJ2-3|TRBV5-1
CASSLNTDTQYF
>TRBJ2-7|TRBV29-1
CSVELGQGSYEQYF
>TRBJ2-2|TRBV15
CATSRGTGLGTGELFF
>TRBJ2-3|TRBV25-1
CASSDRVGHSDTQYF
>TRBJ2-3|TRBV11-2
CASSLAPSYADTQYF
>TRBJ2-5|TRBV7-2
CASSLLGETQYF
>TRBJ1-2|TRBV6-6
CASSREAGYTF
>TRBJ2-7|TRBV28
CASSPLPRQGASYEQYF
>TRBJ1-2|TRBV6-1
CASSEQGSYGYTF